Given below is one TCR beta chain in context. This record comes from a study of blood T cell repertoires in COVID-19. Some clones are missing from TCRdb's copy, which holds only in-frame ones; the method was immunoSEQ multiplex PCR. The sample carries around 500,000 clones, roughly 90% recorded once. The CDR3 spans 15 residues. J lost 4 bases, V lost 2 bases, and 5 bases had no gene match. In germline, CDR1 is MNHEY, CDR2 SVGAGI. Categorization into cohorts depended on clinical history that participants reported. The TCR sequence derives from a woman aged 40 to 50 who had recovered from COVID-19. The V gene is TRBV6-5, the J gene TRBJ1-3, with 7 bases that match TRBD1. Sequencing input: PBMCs or T cells enriched from blood (not recorded which). CDR3 protein: CASSYTRGLGNTIYF. The CDR3 nucleotides are TGTGCCAGCAGTTACACAAGGGGGCTAGGAAACACCATATATTTT.